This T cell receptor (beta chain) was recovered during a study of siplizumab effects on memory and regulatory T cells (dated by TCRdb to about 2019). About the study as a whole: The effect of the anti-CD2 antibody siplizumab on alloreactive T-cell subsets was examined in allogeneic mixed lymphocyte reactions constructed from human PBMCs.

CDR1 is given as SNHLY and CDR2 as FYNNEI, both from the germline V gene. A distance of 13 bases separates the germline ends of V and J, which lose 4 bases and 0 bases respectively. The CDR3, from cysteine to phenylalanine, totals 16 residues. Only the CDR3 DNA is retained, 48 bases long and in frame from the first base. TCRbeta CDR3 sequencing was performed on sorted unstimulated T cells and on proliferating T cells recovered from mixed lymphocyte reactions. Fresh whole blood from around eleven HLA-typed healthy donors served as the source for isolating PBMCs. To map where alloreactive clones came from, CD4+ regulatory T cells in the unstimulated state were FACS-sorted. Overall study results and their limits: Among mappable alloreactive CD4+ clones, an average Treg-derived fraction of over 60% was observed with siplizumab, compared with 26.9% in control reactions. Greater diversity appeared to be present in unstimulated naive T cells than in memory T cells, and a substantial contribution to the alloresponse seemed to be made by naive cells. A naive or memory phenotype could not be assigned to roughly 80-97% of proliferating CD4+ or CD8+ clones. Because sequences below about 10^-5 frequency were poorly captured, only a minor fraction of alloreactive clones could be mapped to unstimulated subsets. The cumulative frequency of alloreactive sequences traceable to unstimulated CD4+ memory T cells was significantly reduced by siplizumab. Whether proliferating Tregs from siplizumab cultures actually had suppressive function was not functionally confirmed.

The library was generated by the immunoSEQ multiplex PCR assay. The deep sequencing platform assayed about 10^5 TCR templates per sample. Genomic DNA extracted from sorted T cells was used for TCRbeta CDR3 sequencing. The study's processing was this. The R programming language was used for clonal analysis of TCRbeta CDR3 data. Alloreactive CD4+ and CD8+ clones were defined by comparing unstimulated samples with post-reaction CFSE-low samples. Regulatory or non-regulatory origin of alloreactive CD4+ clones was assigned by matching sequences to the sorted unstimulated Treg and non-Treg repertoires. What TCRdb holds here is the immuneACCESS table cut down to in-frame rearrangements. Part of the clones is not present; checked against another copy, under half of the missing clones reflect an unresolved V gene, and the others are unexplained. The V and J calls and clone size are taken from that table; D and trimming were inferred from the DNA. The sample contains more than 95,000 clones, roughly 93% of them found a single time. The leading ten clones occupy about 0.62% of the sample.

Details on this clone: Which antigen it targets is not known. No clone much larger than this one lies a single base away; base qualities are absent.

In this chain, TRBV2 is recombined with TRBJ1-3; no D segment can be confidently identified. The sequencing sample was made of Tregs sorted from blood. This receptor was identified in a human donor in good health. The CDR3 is CASSVIEAFSGNTIYF. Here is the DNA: TGTGCCAGCAGTGTAATCGAAGCCTTCTCTGGAAACACCATATATTTT. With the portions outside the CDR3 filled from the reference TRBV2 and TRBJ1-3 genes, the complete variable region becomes EPEVTQTPSHQVTQMGQEVILRCVPISNHLYFYWYRQILGQKVEFLVSFYNNEISEKSEIFDDQFSVERPDGSNFTLKIRSTKLEDSAMYFCASSVIEAFSGNTIYFGEGSWLTVV.